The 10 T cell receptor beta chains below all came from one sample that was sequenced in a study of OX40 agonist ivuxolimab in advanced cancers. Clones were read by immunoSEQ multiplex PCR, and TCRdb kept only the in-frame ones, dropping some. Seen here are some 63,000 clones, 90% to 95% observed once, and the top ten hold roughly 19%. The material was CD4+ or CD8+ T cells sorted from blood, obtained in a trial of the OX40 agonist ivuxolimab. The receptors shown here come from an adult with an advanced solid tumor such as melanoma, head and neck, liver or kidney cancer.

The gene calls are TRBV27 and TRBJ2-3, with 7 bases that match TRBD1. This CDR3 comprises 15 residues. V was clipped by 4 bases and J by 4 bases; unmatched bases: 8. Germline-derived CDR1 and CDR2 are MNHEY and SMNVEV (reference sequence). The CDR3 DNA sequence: TGTGCCAGCAGTTCGACAGGGTTGTTTGCAGATACGCAGTATTTT. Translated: CASSSTGLFADTQYF.

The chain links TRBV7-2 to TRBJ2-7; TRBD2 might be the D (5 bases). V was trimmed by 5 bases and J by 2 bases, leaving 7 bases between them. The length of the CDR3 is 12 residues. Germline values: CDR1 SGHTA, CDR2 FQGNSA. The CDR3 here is CASSPRAYEQYF. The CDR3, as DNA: TGTGCCAGCAGCCCGCGGGCCTACGAGCAGTACTTC.

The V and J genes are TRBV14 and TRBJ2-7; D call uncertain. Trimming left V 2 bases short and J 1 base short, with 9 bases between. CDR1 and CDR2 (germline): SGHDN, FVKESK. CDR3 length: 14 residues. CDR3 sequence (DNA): TGTGCCAGCAGCCAACGAATAGGATCCTACGAGCAGTACTTC. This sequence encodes CASSQRIGSYEQYF.

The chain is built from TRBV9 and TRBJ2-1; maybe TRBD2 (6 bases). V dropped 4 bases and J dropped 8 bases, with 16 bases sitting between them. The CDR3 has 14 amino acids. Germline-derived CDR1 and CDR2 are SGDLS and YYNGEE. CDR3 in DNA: TGTGCCAGCAGCCCCCCGACTAGTTTCGATGAGCAGTTCTTC. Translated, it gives CASSPPTSFDEQFF.

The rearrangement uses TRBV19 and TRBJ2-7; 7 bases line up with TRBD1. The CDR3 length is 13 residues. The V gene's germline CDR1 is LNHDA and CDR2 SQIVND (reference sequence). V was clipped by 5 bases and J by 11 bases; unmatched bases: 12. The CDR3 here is CASSARQGWGEYF. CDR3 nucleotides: TGTGCCAGTAGTGCCCGACAGGGATGGGGCGAGTACTTC.

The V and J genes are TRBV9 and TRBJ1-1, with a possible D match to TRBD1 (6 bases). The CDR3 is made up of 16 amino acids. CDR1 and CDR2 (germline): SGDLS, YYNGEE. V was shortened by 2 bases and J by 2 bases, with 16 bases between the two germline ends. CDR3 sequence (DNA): TGTGCCAGCAGCGTTGTACAGGGAGAGCCTAACACTGAAGCTTTCTTT. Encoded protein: CASSVVQGEPNTEAFF.

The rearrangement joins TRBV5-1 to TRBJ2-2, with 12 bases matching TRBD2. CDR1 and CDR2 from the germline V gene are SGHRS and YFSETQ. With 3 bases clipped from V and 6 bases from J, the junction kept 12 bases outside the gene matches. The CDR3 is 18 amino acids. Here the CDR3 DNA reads TGCGCCAGCAGCTCTATGGCTGGACTAGCGGGATTTGCCGGGGAGCTGTTTTTT. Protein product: CASSSMAGLAGFAGELFF.

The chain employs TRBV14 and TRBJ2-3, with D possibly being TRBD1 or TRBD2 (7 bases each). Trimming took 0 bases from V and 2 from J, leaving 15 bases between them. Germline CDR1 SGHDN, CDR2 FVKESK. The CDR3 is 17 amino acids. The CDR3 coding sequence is TGTGCCAGCAGCCAAGATGGGAGGGGGCAATACACAGATACGCAGTATTTT. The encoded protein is CASSQDGRGQYTDTQYF.

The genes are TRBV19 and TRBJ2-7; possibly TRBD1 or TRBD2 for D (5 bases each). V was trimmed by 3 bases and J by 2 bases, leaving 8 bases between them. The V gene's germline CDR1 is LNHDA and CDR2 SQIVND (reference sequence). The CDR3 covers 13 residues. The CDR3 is CASSIGTTYEQYF. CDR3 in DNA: TGTGCCAGTAGTATCGGGACCACCTACGAGCAGTACTTC. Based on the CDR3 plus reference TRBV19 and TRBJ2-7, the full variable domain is DGGITQSPKYLFRKEGQNVTLSCEQNLNHDAMYWYRQDPGQGLRLIYYSQIVNDFQKGDIAEGYSVSREKKESFPLTVTSAQKNPTAFYLCASSIGTTYEQYFGPGTRLTVT.

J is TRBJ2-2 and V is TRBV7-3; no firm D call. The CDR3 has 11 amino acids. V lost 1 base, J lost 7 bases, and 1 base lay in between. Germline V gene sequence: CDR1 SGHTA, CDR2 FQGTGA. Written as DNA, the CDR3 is TGTGCCAGCAGCTTAAACGGGGAGCTGTTTTTT. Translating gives CASSLNGELFF.